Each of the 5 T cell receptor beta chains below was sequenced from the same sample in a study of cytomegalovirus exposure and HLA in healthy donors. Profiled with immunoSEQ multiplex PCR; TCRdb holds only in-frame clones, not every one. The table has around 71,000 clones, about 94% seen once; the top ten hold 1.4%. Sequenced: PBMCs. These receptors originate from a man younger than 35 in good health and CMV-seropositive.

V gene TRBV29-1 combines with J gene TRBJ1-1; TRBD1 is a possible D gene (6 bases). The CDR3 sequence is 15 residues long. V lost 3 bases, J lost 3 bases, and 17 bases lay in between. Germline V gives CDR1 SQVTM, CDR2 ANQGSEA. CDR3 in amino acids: CSVDVMGASDTEAFF. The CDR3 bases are TGCAGCGTTGACGTTATGGGGGCCTCGGACACTGAAGCTTTCTTT.

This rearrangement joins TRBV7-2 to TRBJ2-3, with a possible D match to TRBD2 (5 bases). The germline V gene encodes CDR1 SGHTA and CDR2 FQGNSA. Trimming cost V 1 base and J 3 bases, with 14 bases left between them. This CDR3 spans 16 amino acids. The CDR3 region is CASSLGEAVGTDTQYF. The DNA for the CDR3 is TGTGCCAGCAGCTTAGGGGAAGCGGTAGGGACAGATACGCAGTATTTT.

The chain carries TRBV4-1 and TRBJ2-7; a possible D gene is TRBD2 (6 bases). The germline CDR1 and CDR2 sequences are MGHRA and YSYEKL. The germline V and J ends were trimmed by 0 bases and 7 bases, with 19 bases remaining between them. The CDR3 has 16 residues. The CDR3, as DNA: TGCGCCAGCAGCCAAGATTTATGGCTTCTGGGGGGAGAGCAGTACTTC. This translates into CASSQDLWLLGGEQYF.

CDR3 loop: CASSLSGTASPLHF. The CDR3, as DNA: TGTGCCAGCAGCTTGTCCGGTACCGCTTCACCCCTCCACTTT. The chain combines TRBV5-6 with TRBJ1-6, with unresolved D. V lost 1 base and J 9 bases, leaving 11 bases between the germline ends. Germline loops: CDR1 SGHDT, CDR2 YYEEEE. This CDR3 comprises 14 residues. Supplemented by reference TRBV5-6 and TRBJ1-6, the full variable domain reads DAGVTQSPTHLIKTRGQQVTLRCSPKSGHDTVSWYQQALGQGPQFIFQYYEEEERQRGNFPDRFSGHQFPNYSSELNVNALLLGDSALYLCASSLSGTASPLHFGNGTRLTVT.

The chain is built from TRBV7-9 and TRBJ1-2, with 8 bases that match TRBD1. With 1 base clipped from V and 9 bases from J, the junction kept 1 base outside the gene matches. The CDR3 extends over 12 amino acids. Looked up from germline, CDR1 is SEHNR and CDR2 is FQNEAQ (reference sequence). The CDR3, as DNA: TGTGCCAGCAGCTTAGGACAGGGGAGCTACACCTTC. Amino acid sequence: CASSLGQGSYTF.